This T cell receptor (beta chain) was observed in a study of OX40 agonist ivuxolimab in advanced cancers. Overall study context: Those treated in dose escalation had hepatocellular carcinoma, melanoma, renal cell cancer or head and neck cancer.

Study conclusions and caveats: Clones of CD4+ and CD8+ blood T cells grew by week 6 at doses of 0.1 to 3.0 mg/kg. Relative to CD4+ cells, CD8+ T cells on average had more expanded clones.

CDR1 is LNHDA and CDR2 is SQIVND in the germline V gene (reference sequence). J gave up 6 bases and V 6 bases, and 4 bases lay outside the gene matches. There are 13 residues in the CDR3. On this clone itself: Its antigen is unknown.

Here immunoSEQ multiplex PCR was the method, and the copy in TCRdb shows in-frame clones only, minus some. The table shows about 16,000 clones, with roughly 86% occurring only once. This receptor was identified in an adult with an advanced solid tumor such as melanoma, head and neck, liver or kidney cancer. The sequences come from CD4+ or CD8+ T cells sorted from blood, collected in a trial of the OX40 agonist ivuxolimab. The chain uses TRBV19 and TRBJ2-2, with 7 bases lining up with TRBD1. CDR3 loop: CASSPGTAGELFF. In DNA form, the CDR3 reads TGTGCCAGTAGCCCAGGGACAGCCGGGGAGCTGTTTTTT.